This TCR beta chain was documented in a study of blood T cells in healthy people across ages. It was with a sample-barcoded 5' primer and a J-beta primer mix that a second PCR of roughly 7 to 12 cycles was run. Every cDNA molecule carried a tag from a template-switch adaptor bearing 12 random nucleotides. TCRdb analysed the 5' RACE reads with MiXCR anew, one entry per CDR3 protein. This table has roughly 1.7 million distinct CDR3 sequences, 34% appearing once. Germline V lookup: CDR1 SGHTA, CDR2 FQGTGA. Deletions cut 5 bases from V and 1 base from J, with 20 bases between. CDR3 length: 17 amino acids.

This chain joins TRBV7-3 and TRBJ1-1; D gene ambiguous. The sequenced sample was blood. The sequence derives from a young woman in good health. CDR3 residues: CASSPAIHRRKNTEAFF. CDR3 sequence (DNA): TGTGCCAGCAGCCCCGCAATACACCGACGGAAGAACACTGAAGCTTTCTTT.